This T cell receptor (beta chain) was sequenced during a study of Ad26.COV2.S vaccination and SARS-CoV-2 variants (dated by TCRdb to the early 2020s). Some background on the complete study: Donors in the vaccine arm were drawn from COV1001, a multicentre, randomized, double-blind, placebo-controlled phase I-IIa trial testing Ad26.COV2.S in healthy adults. Trial participants were randomized into five groups of five, in which low-dose or high-dose Ad26.COV2.S was given once or twice, or placebo was given on both occasions. Dosing of Ad26.COV2.S was intramuscular, at either 5x10^10 or 1x10^11 viral particles, delivered as one shot or as two shots spaced 56 days apart. Investigators did not know the trial group allocation while performing experiments and assessing outcomes. The specificity and breadth of SARS-CoV-2-reactive T cell receptors after Ad26.COV2.S vaccination were assessed by TCRbeta repertoire sequencing. The TCR-sequenced set comprised about 30 samples: around 20 Ad26.COV2.S vaccine recipients, 5 placebo recipients and 8 SARS-CoV-2 convalescent individuals.

General study outcomes and caveats: Ad26.COV2.S recipients had higher spike-specific TCR breadth than placebo recipients (P = 0.0014). Non-spike TCR breadth was comparable between vaccine and placebo recipients, consistent with the vaccine containing only spike. Substantial breadth of spike-specific CD8+ and CD4+ T cell responses was reported after vaccination. According to the authors, total T cell responses may have been underestimated by the TCR breadth and depth analyses. The study lacked the statistical power to compare responses across vaccine doses or regimens.

With regard to this clone: The clone's antigen remains unknown. No qualities accompany the bases; no much larger clone lies one base away.

The label giving this sample's treatment or condition can be read as: some 20 received Ad26.COV2.S at low or high dose, single or two shots; five or six received placebo; per-sample allocation not given. Repertoires of vaccine and placebo recipients were sequenced from samples collected on day 63 after the first injection. In Cohort 1b, 25 or so adults aged 18-55 years were enrolled at a single site in Boston, USA, between 29 July and 7 August 2020. Ad26.COV2.S consisted of a replication-incompetent adenovirus type 26 vector by which a prefusion-stabilized SARS-CoV-2 spike protein from the original Wuhan strain was expressed. From the germline V gene, CDR1 is LGHNA and CDR2 is YSLEER. V gives up 0 bases and J gives up 1 base, and the segment between their germline ends measures 10 bases. Taken from cysteine to phenylalanine, the CDR3 has 16 residues. Here the CDR3 DNA is all that survives: 48 bases in frame from base 1.

The immunoSEQ Assay was the method used to sequence TCRbeta CDR3 regions. After extraction, genomic DNA underwent amplification by bias-controlled multiplex PCR, followed by high-throughput sequencing. From the authors' description of their analysis: To quantify the absolute abundance of each unique TCRbeta CDR3 region, sequences were collapsed and filtered. Usable DNA was measured by amplifying reference genes present in all nucleated cells, and TCRbeta template counts were normalized to that usable DNA to estimate T cell fraction. Repertoire TCRs were annotated as SARS-CoV-2-specific when V gene, CDR3 amino acid sequence and J gene were exactly matched to a known reactive TCR set. The reference SARS-CoV-2 TCR set came from MIRA and was filtered for enrichment in COVID-19-positive ImmuneCODE repertoires, removing public or cross-reactive TCRs. Drawing on the MIRA antigens, annotated TCRs were analysed further at the level of specific ORF or position within ORF. Breadth was defined as annotated unique rearrangements over total unique productive rearrangements; depth was the summed frequency of those rearrangements. TCR breadth was compared between groups using two-sided Wilcoxon rank-sum tests. The table comes from immuneACCESS by way of TCRdb, which keeps in-frame sequences with V and J called. Part of the clones is missing from these tables; in studies checked, under half for an unresolved V gene and the rest for unknown reasons. The D gene and trimming were derived from the DNA, and the V and J assignments and clone size from that table. This sample lists 350,000 to 550,000 clones; about 88% were detected once. The top ten constitute approximately 2.5% of the sample.

This specimen consisted of peripheral blood, obtained in a trial of Ad26.COV2.S vaccine versus placebo. This sequence originates from a person aged 18-60 years who received the Ad26.COV2.S COVID-19 vaccine or a placebo. Here the chain combines TRBV4-3 and TRBJ1-3; matching of 5 bases hints at TRBD1 as the D gene. DNA sequence: TGCGCCAGCAGCCAAGATGGGGGACTGTCTGGAAACACCATATATTTT. The resulting protein is CASSQDGGLSGNTIYF.